One and the same sample provided the 9 T cell receptor beta chains below, sequenced in a study of spatial heterogeneity in lung cancer. Findings of the study overall: Tumor mutation count correlated with how many alpha and beta TCRs expanded intratumorally.

Each CDR3 protein gets one entry after TCRdb re-called the 5' RACE reads with MiXCR. This table holds about 1,500 distinct CDR3 sequences, 8.5% to 12% found once. Time point noted: sample taken at primary tumor resection. Antigens of these TCRs are unknown. This specimen consisted of lung tumor tissue, obtained at surgery. Source of these receptors: a female donor with early-stage non-small cell lung cancer.

As concerns this clonotype: At one end the junction does not follow the germline gene, possibly because of a read error. The chain is built from TRBV20-1 and TRBJ2-5; tentative D call: TRBD1 (7 bases). Germline assignment: CDR1 DFQATT and CDR2 SNEGSKA (reference sequence). The CDR3 consists of 16 residues. The CDR3 sequence is CSATPGQIRGGTPASF. CDR3 bases: TGCAGTGCGACGCCGGGACAGATCCGTGGGGGGACCCCGGCCAGCTTC.

By sample share, this clonotype is medium-sized. The chain links TRBV7-8 to TRBJ2-3, with D tentatively TRBD1 (6 bases). V was clipped by 5 bases and J by 0 bases, with 12 bases between them. Looked up from germline, CDR1 is SGHVS and CDR2 is FQNEAQ. The CDR3 contains 15 residues. CDR3 DNA sequence: TGTGCCAGCAGCCTACGGACAGAAAGCACAGATACGCAGTATTTT. It codes for CASSLRTESTDTQYF.

By share, this clonotype counts as medium-sized (0.01 to 0.1%). The chain has TRBV6-2 or TRBV6-3 and TRBJ2-7, with D unclear. The CDR3 covers 15 residues. Germline V CDR1 and CDR2: MNHEY, SVGEGT. V shed 0 bases and J shed 0 bases, with 9 bases lying between them. The CDR3 coding sequence is TGTGCCAGCAGTTACTCAGGCCCGAGCTCCTACGAGCAGTACTTC. It specifies CASSYSGPSSYEQYF.

This clonotype was found a few times. This rearrangement joins TRBV2 to TRBJ2-7; D not certain. The CDR3 runs 13 residues. Germline V gives CDR1 SNHLY, CDR2 FYNNEI. V was pared by 2 bases and J by 9 bases, with 14 bases between. CDR3 coding DNA: TGTGCCAGCAGTGAATCCTCGGTAGGATCGCAGTACTTC. The encoded protein is CASSESSVGSQYF.

By its share, this clonotype is medium-sized. The chain joins TRBV27 to TRBJ2-4; the match to TRBD1 covers 11 bases. The CDR3 consists of 14 residues. After removal of 8 bases from V and 7 bases from J, the junction contained 7 bases not matched to a gene. Germline-derived CDR1 and CDR2 are MNHEY and SMNVEV (reference sequence). The CDR3 region is CASATGTGGNIQYF. DNA of the CDR3: TGTGCCAGCGCAACCGGGACAGGGGGTAACATTCAGTACTTC.

By its share, this clonotype is large (0.1 to 1%). The chain recombines TRBV23-1 with TRBJ1-6; 8 bases are shared with TRBD1. TRBV23-1 is reported as an ORF; its role is uncertain. The junction had 12 bases not matched to a gene; V was cut back by 4 bases and J by 10 bases. There are 16 residues in the CDR3. The CDR3 coding sequence is TGCGCCAGCAGTCCTCATCCGGACAGGGTAAAGTCACCCCTCCACTTT. Translated, it gives CASSPHPDRVKSPLHF.

CDR3 amino acids: CASSEEKGPYNEQFF. DNA of the CDR3: TGTGCCAGCAGTGAGGAGAAGGGGCCCTACAATGAGCAGTTCTTC. The chain joins TRBV6-1 to TRBJ2-1, with a possible D match to TRBD1 (5 bases). Germline loops: CDR1 MNHNS, CDR2 SASEGT. CDR3 length: 15 amino acids. The germline V and J ends were trimmed by 3 bases and 2 bases, with 11 bases remaining between them.

This clonotype is medium-sized in the sample. The rearrangement links TRBV29-1 to TRBJ2-7, with no clear D. V gave up 6 bases and J gave up 0 bases, with 9 bases separating them. Germline assignment: CDR1 SQVTM and CDR2 ANQGSEA. This CDR3 is built from 12 residues. The CDR3 DNA sequence: TGCAGCGTAACAGAGACCTCCTACGAGCAGTACTTC. It translates to CSVTETSYEQYF.

This clonotype is judged medium-sized. J is TRBJ1-5 and V is TRBV7-6, with D tentatively TRBD1 (5 bases). CDR3 length equals 15 residues. The V and J ends lost 1 base and 7 bases respectively, with 14 bases between them. In germline, CDR1 is SGHVS, CDR2 FNYEAQ. CDR3 DNA: TGTGCCAGCAGCTTAGTGGCAGGGTCCAACCAGCCCCAGCATTTT. Translation: CASSLVAGSNQPQHF. The full variable domain, in which reference TRBV7-6 and TRBJ1-5 provide the parts outside the CDR3, is GAGVSQSPRYKVTKRGQDVALRCDPISGHVSLYWYRQALGQGPEFLTYFNYEAQQDKSGLPNDRFSAERPEGSISTLTIQRTEQRDSAMYRCASSLVAGSNQPQHFGDGTRLSIL.